Shown below are 13 T cell receptor beta chains from a single sample sequenced in a study of cytomegalovirus exposure and HLA in healthy donors (dated by TCRdb to 2016 to 2017). Library construction relied on the immunoSEQ multiplex PCR assay. For the multiplex PCR, a mixture combining 60 forward primers for TCR Vbeta segments and 13 reverse primers for TCR Jbeta segments was used. TCRdb holds this immuneACCESS table with in-frame rearrangements only. Some clones are missing; in checked studies, unresolved V genes explain under half, and the rest has no known cause. For this sample there are about 190,000 clones; just under 75% appear just once. About 5% of the sample is in the top ten clones. Input material: PBMCs. The source is a young man in good health and CMV-seropositive.

The chain has TRBV30 and TRBJ1-3; D may be TRBD1 (5 bases). Germline V gives CDR1 GTSNPN, CDR2 SVGIG (reference sequence). The CDR3 is 14 residues long. V shed 3 bases and J shed 9 bases, with 18 bases lying between them. The DNA for the CDR3 is TGTGCCTGGAGAGGGTCAGCAGGGCGTGGCACCATATATTTT. It yields the protein CAWRGSAGRGTIYF.

The chain is built from TRBV5-6 and TRBJ2-5; a possible D gene is TRBD1 (6 bases). The CDR3 covers 14 residues. Trimming took 1 base from V and 2 from J, leaving 9 bases between them. Germline V gene sequence: CDR1 SGHDT, CDR2 YYEEEE. CDR3: CASSLQGSQETQYF. The CDR3 DNA reads as TGTGCCAGCAGCTTGCAGGGGTCTCAAGAGACCCAGTACTTC.

The chain employs TRBV7-9 and TRBJ2-7, with 11 nucleotides matching TRBD2. V was clipped by 1 base and J by 5 bases; unmatched bases: 7. The CDR3 covers 16 residues. Germline CDR1 SEHNR, CDR2 FQNEAQ (reference sequence). CDR3 nucleotide sequence: TGTGCCAGCAGCTTAGAACTAGCGGGAGTTTTCCACGAGCAGTACTTC. Its translation: CASSLELAGVFHEQYF.

The V call is TRBV27, the J call TRBJ2-7, with 7 bases aligning to TRBD2. CDR3 length equals 14 residues. Germline loops: CDR1 MNHEY, CDR2 SMNVEV (reference sequence). Unmatched junction bases numbered 7, after V lost 6 bases and J lost 2 bases. CDR3 loop: CASSPLAEPYEQYF. The CDR3 DNA follows: TGTGCCAGCAGCCCGCTAGCGGAACCCTACGAGCAGTACTTC.

The rearrangement joins TRBV5-5 to TRBJ1-5, with 7 bases identical to TRBD1. Germline V gene lookup returns CDR1 SGHKS and CDR2 YYEKEE (reference sequence). The CDR3 runs 15 residues. The V and J ends lost 5 bases and 10 bases, in that order; junction bases with no gene match: 15. In DNA form, the CDR3 reads TGTGCCAGCAGATACCGGGACAGCCCTAACCAACCCCAGCATTTT. Protein: CASRYRDSPNQPQHF.

The chain links TRBV7-6 to TRBJ2-7, with D perhaps matching TRBD1 (6 bases). V lost 4 bases and J lost 6, with 19 bases in between. CDR1 SGHVS and CDR2 FNYEAQ come from the germline V gene. There are 15 residues in the CDR3. This CDR3 is CASSSGSGEALEQYF. CDR3 bases: TGTGCCAGCAGCTCAGGATCAGGGGAAGCCCTCGAGCAGTACTTC.

As for this clone: Other DNA sequences in the same sample also yield this CDR3. The V call is TRBV6-1, the J call TRBJ1-3; D gene uncertain. V was shortened by 1 base and J by 0 bases, with 7 bases between the two germline ends. This CDR3 is 15 amino acids long. Germline V gives CDR1 MNHNS, CDR2 SASEGT. The CDR3 nucleotides read TGTGCCAGCAGTGAAGGGGCGTTCTCTGGAAACACCATATATTTT. Translating gives CASSEGAFSGNTIYF.

The V gene is TRBV7-9, the J gene TRBJ2-2, with TRBD1 as a possible D gene (5 bases). Per germline, CDR1 SEHNR and CDR2 FQNEAQ (reference sequence). V was cut by 1 base and J by 5 bases, with 20 bases left in between. The CDR3 contains 18 residues. This CDR3 is CASSLVRPGPIRTGELFF. DNA for the CDR3: TGTGCCAGCAGCTTAGTCCGGCCAGGGCCCATTAGGACCGGGGAGCTGTTTTTT.

The chain joins TRBV7-9 to TRBJ2-3; 9 bases line up with TRBD2. The ends lost 2 bases at V and 2 bases at J; junction bases unmatched: 2. CDR3 size: 15 residues. Germline V gives CDR1 SEHNR, CDR2 FQNEAQ (reference sequence). The CDR3 DNA sequence: TGTGCCAGCAGCTTACTAGCGGGGACCACAGATACGCAGTATTTT. It yields the protein CASSLLAGTTDTQYF.

The chain links TRBV7-2 to TRBJ2-3, with 11 bases fitting TRBD2. The germline V gene has CDR1 SGHTA and CDR2 FQGNSA. The CDR3 is 14 residues long. The trim removed 5 bases at V and 6 bases at J, leaving 4 bases unmatched. The CDR3: CASSLRTSGDTQYF. The CDR3 DNA reads TGTGCCAGCAGCCTAAGGACTAGCGGGGATACGCAGTATTTT.

This chain uses TRBV7-2 with TRBJ2-1, with a tentative D call TRBD2 (5 bases). CDR1 and CDR2 (germline): SGHTA, FQGNSA. The CDR3 has 15 amino acids. The V and J ends lost 5 bases and 4 bases respectively, with 15 bases between them. The CDR3 loop reads CASSLGRVLYNEQFF. CDR3 coding DNA: TGTGCCAGCAGCCTTGGGCGGGTTCTGTACAATGAGCAGTTCTTC. Full variable domain (rest looked up from reference TRBV7-2 and TRBJ2-1): GAGVSQSPSNKVTEKGKDVELRCDPISGHTALYWYRQSLGQGLEFLIYFQGNSAPDKSGLPSDRFSAERTGGSVSTLTIQRTQQEDSAVYLCASSLGRVLYNEQFFGPGTRLTVL.

This clone appeared once. This chain joins TRBV7-2 and TRBJ1-2; D possibly corresponds to TRBD1 (5 bases). Germline assignment: CDR1 SGHTA and CDR2 FQGNSA. The CDR3 has 13 amino acids. Trimming took 1 base from V and 7 from J, leaving 10 bases between them. This chain's CDR3 is CASSLGRGSGYTF. The CDR3 region has the DNA TGTGCCAGCAGCTTAGGTAGGGGAAGTGGCTACACCTTC. The whole variable domain, remainder taken from reference TRBV7-2 and TRBJ1-2, is GAGVSQSPSNKVTEKGKDVELRCDPISGHTALYWYRQSLGQGLEFLIYFQGNSAPDKSGLPSDRFSAERTGGSVSTLTIQRTQQEDSAVYLCASSLGRGSGYTFGSGTRLTVV.

The rearrangement joins TRBV19 to TRBJ2-7, with 11 bases identical to TRBD2. Germline lookup yields CDR1 LNHDA and CDR2 SQIVND (reference sequence). Trimming took 3 bases from V and 3 from J; bases not matched to a gene: 1. The CDR3 consists of 14 residues. CDR3 protein: CASSIGTSGYEQYF. CDR3 sequence (DNA): TGTGCCAGTAGTATCGGGACTAGCGGCTACGAGCAGTACTTC.